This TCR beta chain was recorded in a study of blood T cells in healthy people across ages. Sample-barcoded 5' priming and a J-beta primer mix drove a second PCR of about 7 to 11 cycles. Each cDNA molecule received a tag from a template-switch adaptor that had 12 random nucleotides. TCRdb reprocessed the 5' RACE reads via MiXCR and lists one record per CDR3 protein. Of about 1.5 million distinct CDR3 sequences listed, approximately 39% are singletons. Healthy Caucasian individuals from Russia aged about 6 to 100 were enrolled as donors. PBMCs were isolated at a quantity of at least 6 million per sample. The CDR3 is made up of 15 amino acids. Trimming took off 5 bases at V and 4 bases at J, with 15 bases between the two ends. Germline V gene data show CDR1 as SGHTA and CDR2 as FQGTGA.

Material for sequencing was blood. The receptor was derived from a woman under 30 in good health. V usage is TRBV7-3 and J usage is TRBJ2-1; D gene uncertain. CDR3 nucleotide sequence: TGTGCCAGCAGCACCACTGGTGACTCGTACAATGAGCAGTTCTTC. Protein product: CASSTTGDSYNEQFF.